This T cell receptor (beta chain) derives from a study of spatial heterogeneity in lung cancer (dated by TCRdb to the late 2010s). Regarding the study in general: Beta-chain transcripts were consistently detected in greater numbers than alpha-chain transcripts, which likely reflected higher beta-chain transcript abundance. In non-small cell lung cancer, the study made a quantitative comparison of TCR alpha and beta repertoires among multiple tumor regions, matched nontumor lung and blood. In the raw uncorrected reads, each unique combination of TCR and UMI appeared more than ten times on average. Both alpha and beta chains were TCR-sequenced in samples taken at surgery, namely 220 tumor regions, more than 62 matched nontumor lung samples and about 58 PBMC samples. Nonsynonymous mutation counts, determined by whole-exome sequencing of tumor tissue, were related to TCR repertoire features.

CDR1 and CDR2 are drawn from the germline V gene (reference sequence): MNHEY, SMNVEV. Compared with germline, V lacks 5 bases and J lacks 6 bases; bases without a gene match: 5. There are 15 amino acids in the CDR3, from cysteine to phenylalanine inclusive. Solely the CDR3 DNA is kept, with 45 bases framed from the first base. The time point label, read with the paper, signifies: sample taken at primary tumor resection. Without any cell sorting, TCR sequencing was performed on whole RNA extracted either from tumor and nontumor lung tissue or from cryopreserved PBMC samples. The donors were 70 or so patients from the lung TRACERx cohort who had early-stage, untreated non-small cell lung cancer. A patient was chosen for TCR sequencing only when enough RNA was available from at least two tumor regions. Before selection, tumor and adjacent nontumor lung specimens were reviewed by a lung pathologist. The research as a whole found: Additional single-cell paired TCR alpha and beta sequencing was considered necessary to confirm, at a functional level, the hypothesis that regional TCRs recognize regional mutations.

This clonotype registers as medium-sized (0.01 to 0.1%) within its sample. No cognate antigen has been identified for it. Base qualities are not at hand, and no much larger clone is one base apart. Library preparation was by 5' RACE. Sequencing instrument: NextSeq 500. The TCR library protocol attached a unique molecular identifier to each TCR cDNA molecule to allow correction of PCR and sequencing errors. The original pipeline was this. TCR identification, UMI-based error correction and CDR3 extraction were performed with Decombinator tools. TCRs above a frequency of 2 per 1,000, corresponding to the top 1% of the tumor frequency distribution, were defined as expanded. Renyi diversity was computed with the R vegan package after each repertoire had been subsampled 100 times to 5,000 TCRs. CDR3 similarity networks were built from amino acid triplet string-kernel similarity, connecting CDR3s with pairwise similarity above 0.82. TCRdb applied fastp at Q25 and MiXCR to the public reads, then kept only in-frame beta chains. CDR3 protein sequences are deduplicated, and each keeps its most common genes and DNA. It is TCRdb's table, rather than the study itself, that gives the V and J calls and clone size. Present in this sample are 6,000 or so distinct CDR3 sequences, around 12% of which were seen just once. Approximately 15% of the sample is taken by the ten largest.

This receptor chain uses TRBV27 and TRBJ2-2; 11 bases in the middle match TRBD2. The sequencing used normal lung tissue next to the tumor, collected at surgery. This clonotype originated in a male donor with early-stage non-small cell lung cancer. This receptor carries the CDR3 CASSLTSGNAGELFF. DNA sequence: TGTGCCAGCAGTCTGACTAGCGGGAATGCCGGGGAGCTGTTTTTT.